The rows below give T cell receptor beta chains drawn from one sample of a study of cytomegalovirus exposure and HLA in healthy donors. Libraries were prepared by immunoSEQ multiplex PCR; TCRdb keeps only in-frame clonotypes and omits some of them. This sample carries around 120,000 clones, about 75% of them seen once, and the ten largest clones take approximately 30%. Specimen: PBMCs. The receptors were sampled from a man aged 60-69 years in good health and CMV-seropositive. Each CDR3 is given with its conserved first and last residue. A D gene is named only where the DNA matches it firmly. The size entry is marked missing in some rows and otherwise reads once, few, many or a size class.

j_gene,v_gene,abundance,d_gene,CDR3nt,CDR3aa
TRBJ2-1,TRBV9,once,-,TGTGCCAGCAGCGTAGGCGCCATGAGCTCCTACAATGAGCAGTTCTTC,CASSVGAMSSYNEQFF
TRBJ1-2,TRBV27,-,TRBD1,TGTGCCAGCAGTTCCCAGCGGACAGGTGGTGTCTATGGCTACACCTTC,CASSSQRTGGVYGYTF
TRBJ2-7,TRBV11-2,few,-,TGTGCCAGCAGCTTAGAGGCGTGGAGCTCCTACGAGCAGTACTTC,CASSLEAWSSYEQYF
TRBJ1-5,TRBV2,once,TRBD1,TGTGCCAGCAGTGAAGCGCACATGGGACAGAAGAATCAGCCCCAGCATTTT,CASSEAHMGQKNQPQHF
TRBJ1-1,TRBV30,-,-,TGTGCCTGGAGTGTACATCGGCAGGGAGGCCGTGAAGCTTTCTTT,CAWSVHRQGGREAFF
TRBJ2-5,TRBV6-1,once,TRBD1,TGTGCCAGCAGTCCGGACAGGGCAGGAGAGACCCAGTACTTC,CASSPDRAGETQYF
TRBJ2-1,TRBV7-2,-,TRBD2,TGTGCCAGCAGTTTAGCGGGGGGGCTGGGCTCCTACAATGAGCAGTTCTTC,CASSLAGGLGSYNEQFF
TRBJ2-7,TRBV7-9,-,-,TGTGCCAGCAGCTTAGCGGCCGGGACATTTAGCTCCTACGAGCAGTACTTC,CASSLAAGTFSSYEQYF
TRBJ2-7,TRBV5-4,-,-,TGTGCCAGCAGCTTGCAGGCGTCCTACGAGCAGTACTTC,CASSLQASYEQYF
TRBJ1-4,TRBV9,-,-,TGTGCCACCAACGTCGGGTCAACTAATGAAAAACTGTTTTTT,CATNVGSTNEKLFF
TRBJ1-2,TRBV5-1,-,TRBD1,TGCGCCAGCAGCTTAACCCCGGGACAGGGGGCCGGGAGCTACACCTTC,CASSLTPGQGAGSYTF
TRBJ1-1,TRBV6-6,-,-,TGTGCCAGCAGTTACGGGGGAGGCACTGAAGCTTTCTTT,CASSYGGGTEAFF
TRBJ2-5,TRBV19,-,TRBD1,TGTGCCAGTAGTATAGTAAACAGGGGGCCGTCGTTTCAAGAGACCCAGTACTTC,CASSIVNRGPSFQETQYF
TRBJ2-1,TRBV5-1,-,-,TGCGCCAGCAGCTTGGGTCAGGGGATATACAATGAGCAGTTCTTC,CASSLGQGIYNEQFF
TRBJ2-1,TRBV5-1,-,-,TGCGCCAGCAGCTTGGGCAGGGCCAATGAGCAGTTCTTC,CASSLGRANEQFF
TRBJ1-4,TRBV5-6,-,-,TGTGCCAGCAGCTTGAACGGGAACTATGAAAAACTGTTTTTT,CASSLNGNYEKLFF
TRBJ1-2,TRBV7-9,-,-,TGTGCCAGCAGCAATGACAGGATCGGGGCTTATGGCTACACCTTC,CASSNDRIGAYGYTF
TRBJ1-2,TRBV7-9,-,-,TGTTCCAGCAGCTTAGTCACCCGGTCCTATGGCTACACCTTC,CSSSLVTRSYGYTF
TRBJ1-1,TRBV30,-,-,TGTGCCTGGAATTTTTTTACTACTTACCCCATGAACACTGAAGCTTTCTTT,CAWNFFTTYPMNTEAFF
TRBJ1-2,TRBV6-1,-,-,TGTGCCAGCAGTGCATCGAGAAGTGGCTACACCTTC,CASSASRSGYTF
TRBJ2-2,TRBV19,-,-,TGTGCCAGTAGTACGAACGGTCGGGGAACCGGGGAGCTGTTTTTT,CASSTNGRGTGELFF
TRBJ2-7,TRBV18,-,TRBD2,TGTGCCAGCTCACCGTCGGTTAGCGGGGGTTACGAGCAGTACTTC,CASSPSVSGGYEQYF
TRBJ2-7,TRBV28,-,-,TGTGCCAGCACTCCAACTGGGCTTCGCTCCTACGAGCAGTACTTC,CASTPTGLRSYEQYF
TRBJ1-2,TRBV6-1,-,-,TGTGCCAGCAGTGAAGCGCTCAACAGCTACTATGGCTACACCTTC,CASSEALNSYYGYTF
TRBJ1-3,TRBV18,-,-,TGTGCCAGCTCACCACGAGAACAGGGCACCGTACCCTCTGGAAACACCATATATTTT,CASSPREQGTVPSGNTIYF
TRBJ2-4,TRBV29-1,-,-,TGCAGCGTTGATCCCTGGGGCTCTGAAAACATTCAGTACTTC,CSVDPWGSENIQYF
TRBJ1-1,TRBV7-9,-,-,TGTGCCAGCAGCTTTTATTTAGGGGAAAGCACTGAAGCTTTCTTT,CASSFYLGESTEAFF
TRBJ2-3,TRBV30,-,-,TGTGCCTGGAGATCTGGACAGCCCGGCGCAGATACGCAGTATTTT,CAWRSGQPGADTQYF
TRBJ2-1,TRBV4-2,-,-,TGTGCCAGCAGCCAAGACGACAGGGAGCAGTTCTTC,CASSQDDREQFF
TRBJ1-4,TRBV2,-,TRBD1,TGTGCCAGCAGGATCGGGACAGGGGAAAAACTGTTTTTT,CASRIGTGEKLFF
TRBJ2-2,TRBV13,-,-,TGTGCCAGCAGCTTAGACAGGGCTAACACCGGGGAGCTGTTTTTT,CASSLDRANTGELFF
TRBJ2-3,TRBV7-3,once,TRBD1,TGTGCCAGCAGCACAGGGGCTTTCCCCGAGTCGCAGTATTTT,CASSTGAFPESQYF
TRBJ2-3,TRBV15,-,-,TGTGCCACCAGCAGAGGGAGCCCCACAGATACGCAGTATTTT,CATSRGSPTDTQYF
TRBJ2-7,TRBV27,-,-,TGTGCCAGCAGTTTATGGGCAGGGGGGAGCTCCTACGAGCAGTACTTC,CASSLWAGGSSYEQYF
TRBJ2-4,TRBV5-4,-,-,TGTGCCAGCAGCTTGGCCGGGTTAGTAGCCAAAAACATTCAGTACTTC,CASSLAGLVAKNIQYF
TRBJ2-7,TRBV7-2,-,-,TGTGCCAGCAGCTTATGGGCCGAGCAGTACTTC,CASSLWAEQYF
TRBJ1-1,TRBV6-5,-,TRBD1,TGTGCCAGCAGTTCCGGGACAGGGGGATACAACACTGAAGCTTTCTTT,CASSSGTGGYNTEAFF
TRBJ2-6,TRBV5-1,-,-,TGCGCCAGCAGCTTGGAAGCGCACTCTGGGGCCAACGTCCTGACTTTC,CASSLEAHSGANVLTF
TRBJ2-3,TRBV7-9,-,-,TGTGCCAGCAGCTCCCCGACAGCCACAGATACGCAGTATTTT,CASSSPTATDTQYF
TRBJ1-6,TRBV2,-,-,TGTGCCAGCAGTGATCAAGGGGAACGTATCAATTCACCCCTCCACTTT,CASSDQGERINSPLHF
TRBJ1-4,TRBV29-1,-,-,TGCAGCGTTGCCACCCTCGGGGGGGGAACTAATGAAAAACTGTTTTTT,CSVATLGGGTNEKLFF
TRBJ1-5,TRBV6-1,-,TRBD1,TGTGCCAGCAGTGGGACAGGGCTAGGAAATCAGCCCCAGCATTTT,CASSGTGLGNQPQHF
TRBJ2-2,TRBV30,-,-,TGTGCCTGGAGTGTATTGGGGGGGGCGCGTACCGGGGAGCTGTTTTTT,CAWSVLGGARTGELFF
TRBJ1-2,TRBV4-1,once,-,TGCGCCAGCAGCCCCTCCCCAAGTAGCATCGGCTACACCTTC,CASSPSPSSIGYTF
TRBJ2-7,TRBV2,-,-,TGTGCCAGCAGTGCGGCCGGGAGAGGAGGCGAGCAGTACTTC,CASSAAGRGGEQYF
TRBJ1-2,TRBV29-1,-,-,TGCAGCGCCAAGGGACTCCTAACTAACTATGGCTACACCTTC,CSAKGLLTNYGYTF
TRBJ2-2,TRBV7-3,-,-,TGTGCCAGCAGACCTCAGGGGACCGGGGAGCTGTTTTTT,CASRPQGTGELFF